The rows below give T cell receptor beta chains drawn from one sample of a study of blood T cell repertoires in COVID-19. TCRdb's copy holds only in-frame clones and misses some; the assay was immunoSEQ multiplex PCR. The data contain 190,000 or so clones, almost 90% of them singletons. The specimen was peripheral blood. The receptor set was obtained from a man aged 45-60 years with acute or convalescent COVID-19. The CDR3 runs from the conserved cysteine through the conserved F or W. D genes are given only for firm matches. Part of the rows lack a size; the others show once, few, many or a class for expanded clones.

v_call: TRBV7-2
j_call: TRBJ2-5
d_call: TRBD1
clone_size: -
cdr3_aa: CASSLVRRFSGTGGETQYF
cdr3_nt: TGTGCCAGCAGCTTAGTGCGACGATTCTCCGGGACAGGCGGGGAGACCCAGTACTTC

v_call: TRBV28
j_call: TRBJ2-5
d_call: -
clone_size: -
cdr3_aa: CASSLSGGLEVQTQYF
cdr3_nt: TGTGCCAGCAGTTTATCCGGGGGTTTAGAGGTTCAGACCCAGTACTTC

v_call: TRBV6-1
j_call: TRBJ1-1
d_call: -
clone_size: -
cdr3_aa: CASSEGGVWNTEAFF
cdr3_nt: TGTGCCAGCAGTGAAGGGGGGGTCTGGAACACTGAAGCTTTCTTT

v_call: TRBV7-2
j_call: TRBJ2-2
d_call: -
clone_size: -
cdr3_aa: CASSLVPGDGELFF
cdr3_nt: TGTGCCAGCAGCTTAGTCCCGGGGGACGGGGAGCTGTTTTTT

v_call: TRBV24-1
j_call: TRBJ2-1
d_call: -
clone_size: once
cdr3_aa: CATSDSDWFGGEQFF
cdr3_nt: TGTGCCACCAGTGATTCAGACTGGTTCGGGGGTGAGCAGTTCTTC

v_call: TRBV24-1
j_call: TRBJ1-5
d_call: -
clone_size: -
cdr3_aa: CATSSKTGVQGNQPQHF
cdr3_nt: TGTGCCACCAGCTCCAAGACAGGAGTCCAGGGCAATCAGCCCCAGCATTTT

v_call: TRBV15
j_call: TRBJ2-1
d_call: TRBD2
clone_size: -
cdr3_aa: CATSRDGTSGRKVFF
cdr3_nt: TGTGCCACCAGCAGAGATGGGACTAGCGGGAGAAAGGTGTTCTTC

v_call: TRBV4-1
j_call: TRBJ2-2
d_call: TRBD2
clone_size: once
cdr3_aa: CASSQDLTPGLAGTGELFF
cdr3_nt: TGCGCCAGCAGCCAAGATCTGACACCCGGACTAGCGGGGACCGGGGAGCTGTTTTTT

v_call: TRBV29-1
j_call: TRBJ1-4
d_call: TRBD1
clone_size: -
cdr3_aa: CSVEGATGRGRCEKLFF
cdr3_nt: TGCAGCGTTGAAGGGGCCACGGGCAGGGGGCGTTGTGAAAAACTGTTTTTT

v_call: TRBV7-2
j_call: TRBJ1-5
d_call: TRBD1
clone_size: -
cdr3_aa: CASSFTGDQPQHF
cdr3_nt: TGTGCCAGCAGCTTCACAGGGGATCAGCCCCAGCATTTT

v_call: TRBV28
j_call: TRBJ2-3
d_call: -
clone_size: once
cdr3_aa: CASSSPGSTDTQYF
cdr3_nt: TGTGCCAGCAGTTCCCCGGGGAGCACAGATACGCAGTATTTT

v_call: TRBV13
j_call: TRBJ1-3
d_call: -
clone_size: -
cdr3_aa: CASSAGVGASGNTIYF
cdr3_nt: TGTGCCAGCAGCGCAGGGGTAGGAGCCTCTGGAAACACCATATATTTT

v_call: TRBV7-9
j_call: TRBJ2-7
d_call: -
clone_size: few
cdr3_aa: CASSTIAAYSYEQYF
cdr3_nt: TGTGCCAGCAGCACGATAGCGGCGTACTCCTACGAGCAGTACTTC

v_call: TRBV11-2
j_call: TRBJ2-7
d_call: TRBD2
clone_size: -
cdr3_aa: CASSFTSGSSHEQYF
cdr3_nt: TGTGCCAGCAGCTTCACTAGCGGGAGTTCCCACGAGCAGTACTTC

v_call: TRBV21-1
j_call: TRBJ1-5
d_call: -
clone_size: -
cdr3_aa: CASSVRGRNQPQHF
cdr3_nt: TGTGCCAGCAGCGTGCGGGGGCGGAATCAGCCCCAGCATTTT

v_call: TRBV7-2
j_call: TRBJ1-1
d_call: -
clone_size: -
cdr3_aa: CASSLDPPAGLVTEAFF
cdr3_nt: TGTGCCAGCAGCTTAGATCCCCCGGCAGGCCTCGTGACTGAAGCTTTCTTT

v_call: TRBV3-1/TRBV3-2
j_call: TRBJ1-2
d_call: TRBD1
clone_size: -
cdr3_aa: CASSQAGQGNYGYTF
cdr3_nt: TGTGCCAGCAGCCAAGCTGGACAGGGCAACTATGGCTACACCTTC

v_call: TRBV14
j_call: TRBJ2-1
d_call: TRBD1
clone_size: -
cdr3_aa: CASSSRQGASIYNEQFF
cdr3_nt: TGTGCCAGCAGCTCCCGACAGGGGGCTTCCATCTACAATGAGCAGTTCTTC

v_call: TRBV28
j_call: TRBJ1-5
d_call: -
clone_size: -
cdr3_aa: CASSSQGHNQPQHF
cdr3_nt: TGTGCCAGCAGTTCACAGGGACACAATCAGCCCCAGCATTTT

v_call: TRBV24-1
j_call: TRBJ1-2
d_call: -
clone_size: -
cdr3_aa: CATSGQPGGGYTF
cdr3_nt: TGTGCCACCAGCGGACAGCCGGGGGGCGGCTACACCTTC

v_call: TRBV7-9
j_call: TRBJ1-5
d_call: -
clone_size: few
cdr3_aa: CASSFGQTSNQPQHF
cdr3_nt: TGTGCCAGCAGCTTTGGGCAGACGAGCAATCAGCCCCAGCATTTT

v_call: TRBV28
j_call: TRBJ1-1
d_call: TRBD1
clone_size: -
cdr3_aa: CASSSSGQVMNTEAFF
cdr3_nt: TGTGCCAGCAGTTCCTCGGGACAGGTCATGAACACTGAAGCTTTCTTT

v_call: TRBV10-3
j_call: TRBJ2-2
d_call: -
clone_size: -
cdr3_aa: CAINEDKTGELFF
cdr3_nt: TGTGCCATCAACGAGGATAAGACCGGGGAGCTGTTTTTT

v_call: TRBV28
j_call: TRBJ1-6
d_call: TRBD1
clone_size: -
cdr3_aa: CASSLGPGQGNSPLHF
cdr3_nt: TGTGCCAGCAGTCTAGGCCCGGGACAGGGGAATTCACCCCTCCACTTT

v_call: TRBV7-3
j_call: TRBJ2-2
d_call: TRBD1
clone_size: -
cdr3_aa: CASSLRGQGSGELFF
cdr3_nt: TGTGCCAGCAGCTTACGCGGACAGGGGTCCGGGGAGCTGTTTTTT

v_call: TRBV19
j_call: TRBJ2-1
d_call: TRBD1
clone_size: -
cdr3_aa: CASSNSGTGGPYSYNEQFF
cdr3_nt: TGTGCCAGTAGTAACTCCGGGACAGGGGGCCCCTACTCCTACAATGAGCAGTTCTTC

v_call: TRBV7-8
j_call: TRBJ1-2
d_call: -
clone_size: -
cdr3_aa: CASSSRVPRGYTF
cdr3_nt: TGTGCCAGCAGCTCCAGAGTCCCGAGGGGCTACACCTTC

v_call: TRBV4-1
j_call: TRBJ1-4
d_call: -
clone_size: -
cdr3_aa: CASSQEFAGPAAGDEKLFF
cdr3_nt: TGCGCCAGCAGCCAAGAATTTGCGGGACCGGCCGCGGGGGATGAAAAACTGTTTTTT

v_call: TRBV6-5
j_call: TRBJ1-1
d_call: -
clone_size: once
cdr3_aa: CASSFNRDLNTEAFF
cdr3_nt: TGTGCCAGCAGTTTCAACAGAGATCTGAACACTGAAGCTTTCTTT

v_call: TRBV6-5
j_call: TRBJ1-5
d_call: -
clone_size: -
cdr3_aa: CASRPQGAGQPQHF
cdr3_nt: TGTGCCAGCAGGCCACAAGGGGCAGGTCAGCCCCAGCATTTT

v_call: TRBV7-9
j_call: TRBJ1-1
d_call: -
clone_size: -
cdr3_aa: CASSLVVGVETVREAFF
cdr3_nt: TGTGCCAGCAGCTTAGTAGTTGGGGTGGAGACAGTCCGTGAAGCTTTCTTT

v_call: TRBV28
j_call: TRBJ2-7
d_call: TRBD1
clone_size: -
cdr3_aa: CASRTGTGLHEQYF
cdr3_nt: TGTGCCAGCAGGACCGGGACAGGCTTACACGAGCAGTACTTC

v_call: TRBV2
j_call: TRBJ2-3
d_call: TRBD1
clone_size: -
cdr3_aa: CASSVGQGSTDTQYF
cdr3_nt: TGTGCCAGCAGTGTGGGACAGGGGTCGACAGATACGCAGTATTTT

v_call: TRBV18
j_call: TRBJ2-3
d_call: TRBD2
clone_size: once
cdr3_aa: CASSPRERGASDTQYF
cdr3_nt: TGTGCCAGCTCACCACGGGAGCGGGGGGCGTCAGATACGCAGTATTTT

v_call: TRBV5-1
j_call: TRBJ2-1
d_call: -
clone_size: -
cdr3_aa: CASSLGGNAYNEQFF
cdr3_nt: TGCGCCAGCAGCTTGGGCGGGAACGCATACAATGAGCAGTTCTTC

v_call: TRBV4-1
j_call: TRBJ1-4
d_call: -
clone_size: -
cdr3_aa: CASSQGRDITNEKLFF
cdr3_nt: TGCGCCAGCAGCCAAGGCAGGGATATCACTAATGAAAAACTGTTTTTT

v_call: TRBV28
j_call: TRBJ1-5
d_call: TRBD1
clone_size: -
cdr3_aa: CASNPPGGHTSNQPQHF
cdr3_nt: TGTGCCAGCAATCCTCCAGGGGGACATACTAGCAATCAGCCCCAGCATTTT

v_call: TRBV30
j_call: TRBJ1-4
d_call: -
clone_size: -
cdr3_aa: CAWSANPRLTNEKLFF
cdr3_nt: TGTGCCTGGAGTGCCAACCCTCGACTTACTAATGAAAAACTGTTTTTT

v_call: TRBV15
j_call: TRBJ1-2
d_call: -
clone_size: once
cdr3_aa: CATSRAPPNYGYTF
cdr3_nt: TGTGCCACCAGCAGAGCCCCCCCGAACTATGGCTACACCTTC

v_call: TRBV9
j_call: TRBJ1-5
d_call: -
clone_size: -
cdr3_aa: CASSAAFNSNQPQHF
cdr3_nt: TGTGCCAGCAGCGCTGCGTTTAATAGCAATCAGCCCCAGCATTTT

v_call: TRBV19
j_call: TRBJ1-1
d_call: -
clone_size: few
cdr3_aa: CASSIVGSTEAFF
cdr3_nt: TGTGCCAGTAGTATCGTGGGGAGCACTGAAGCTTTCTTT

v_call: TRBV14
j_call: TRBJ1-3
d_call: -
clone_size: few
cdr3_aa: CASSQDPTLYFNSGNTIYF
cdr3_nt: TGTGCCAGCAGCCAAGACCCAACACTATATTTCAACTCTGGAAACACCATATATTTT

v_call: TRBV28
j_call: TRBJ2-3
d_call: TRBD2
clone_size: -
cdr3_aa: CASSLPDPLAVTGDTQYF
cdr3_nt: TGTGCCAGCAGTTTACCAGACCCACTAGCGGTCACGGGGGATACGCAGTATTTT

v_call: TRBV2
j_call: TRBJ2-5
d_call: TRBD2
clone_size: -
cdr3_aa: CASSPGGSQETQYF
cdr3_nt: TGTGCCAGCAGTCCCGGGGGGAGCCAAGAGACCCAGTACTTC

v_call: TRBV2
j_call: TRBJ2-1
d_call: TRBD1
clone_size: -
cdr3_aa: CASSEAGTGLDEQFF
cdr3_nt: TGTGCCAGCAGTGAAGCGGGGACAGGACTCGATGAGCAGTTCTTC

v_call: TRBV27
j_call: TRBJ2-5
d_call: -
clone_size: -
cdr3_aa: CASSPHRVTRETQYF
cdr3_nt: TGTGCCAGCAGTCCCCACAGGGTGACGCGGGAGACCCAGTACTTC

v_call: TRBV13
j_call: TRBJ1-4
d_call: TRBD1
clone_size: -
cdr3_aa: CASSSTGGGKLFF
cdr3_nt: TGTGCCAGCAGCTCCACAGGGGGGGGGAAACTGTTTTTT

v_call: TRBV2
j_call: TRBJ2-1
d_call: TRBD2
clone_size: -
cdr3_aa: CASRISGGVSYNEQFF
cdr3_nt: TGTGCCAGCAGGATCTCGGGGGGGGTCTCCTACAATGAGCAGTTCTTC

v_call: TRBV12-3/TRBV12-4
j_call: TRBJ1-4
d_call: TRBD1
clone_size: -
cdr3_aa: CARRTGVGEKLFF
cdr3_nt: TGTGCCAGACGGACAGGGGTTGGTGAAAAACTGTTTTTT

v_call: TRBV4-1
j_call: TRBJ2-7
d_call: TRBD1
clone_size: -
cdr3_aa: CASRFKQGTTYEQYF
cdr3_nt: TGCGCCAGCAGGTTTAAACAGGGGACGACTTACGAGCAGTACTTC

v_call: TRBV7-3
j_call: TRBJ2-5
d_call: TRBD2
clone_size: once
cdr3_aa: CASSLGTSRETQYF
cdr3_nt: TGTGCCAGCAGCCTCGGGACTAGTAGAGAGACCCAGTACTTC

v_call: TRBV28
j_call: TRBJ2-7
d_call: TRBD2
clone_size: few
cdr3_aa: CASSRPGGYHEQYF
cdr3_nt: TGTGCCAGCAGCAGACCGGGAGGGTACCACGAGCAGTACTTC